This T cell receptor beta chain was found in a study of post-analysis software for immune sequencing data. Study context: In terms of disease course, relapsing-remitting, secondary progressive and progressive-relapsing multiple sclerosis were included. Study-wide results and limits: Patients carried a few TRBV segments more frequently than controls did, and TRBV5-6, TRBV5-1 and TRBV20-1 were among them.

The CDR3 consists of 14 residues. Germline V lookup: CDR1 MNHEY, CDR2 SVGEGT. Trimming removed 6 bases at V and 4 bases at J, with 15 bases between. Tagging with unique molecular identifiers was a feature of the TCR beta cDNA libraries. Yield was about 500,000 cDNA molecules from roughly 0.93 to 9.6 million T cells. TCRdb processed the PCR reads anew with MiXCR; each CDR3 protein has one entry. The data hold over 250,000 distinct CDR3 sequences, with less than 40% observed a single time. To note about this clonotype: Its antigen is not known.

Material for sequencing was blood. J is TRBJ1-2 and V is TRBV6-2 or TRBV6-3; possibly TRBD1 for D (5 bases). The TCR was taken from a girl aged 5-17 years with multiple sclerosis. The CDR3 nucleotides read TGTGCCAGCAGCCGCTCCGGGGGAACCTATGGCTACACCTTC. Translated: CASSRSGGTYGYTF.